The 5 T cell receptor beta chains presented below share a single source sample, sequenced in a study of T-cell memory formation after mild COVID-19. TCRdb processed the 5' RACE reads anew with MiXCR; each CDR3 protein has one entry. The sample contains 310,000 or so distinct CDR3 sequences, more than 15% of which appear only once. The source material was PBMCs or a T cell subset sorted from them (not recorded which). The source is a man younger than 35 who had mild COVID-19 (a few samples of this study predate the infection). Cell type and time point are not known.

The chain joins TRBV5-1 to TRBJ2-7; D unresolved. CDR1 is SGHRS and CDR2 is YFSETQ in the germline V gene. The CDR3 runs to 13 residues. V was cut by 5 bases and J by 2 bases, with 11 bases left in between. The CDR3 loop reads CASSLDPAYEQYF. As DNA, the CDR3 is TGCGCCAGCAGTCTAGATCCAGCCTACGAGCAGTACTTC.

This chain connects TRBV3-1 to TRBJ2-3; the D gene is possibly TRBD2 (5 bases). The germline V and J ends were trimmed by 5 bases and 7 bases, with 13 bases remaining between them. Germline CDR1 reads LGHDT; CDR2 reads YNNKEL (reference sequence). CDR3 length equals 13 residues. DNA of the CDR3: TGTGCCAGCAGCTCCGGCCCCGGGAATACGCAGTATTTT. It encodes CASSSGPGNTQYF.

Only a few counts were recorded for this clonotype. The chain has TRBV2 and TRBJ2-7, with D perhaps TRBD2 (6 bases). Trimming shortened V by 8 bases and J by 2 bases, and 25 bases separated the two germline ends. This CDR3 contains 17 residues. The germline V gene has CDR1 SNHLY and CDR2 FYNNEI. CDR3 sequence reads: CASPPGLGYERPYEQYF. CDR3 DNA sequence: TGTGCCAGCCCGCCGGGACTCGGTTACGAAAGGCCCTACGAGCAGTACTTC.

The chain links TRBV29-1 to TRBJ1-6; no reliable D call. This CDR3 contains 13 residues. In germline, CDR1 is SQVTM, CDR2 ANQGSEA. Trimming removed 3 bases at V and 6 bases at J, with 9 bases between. The CDR3 loop reads CSVEETSNSPLHF. Written as DNA, the CDR3 is TGCAGCGTTGAGGAGACATCTAATTCACCCCTCCACTTT.

A few counts support this clonotype. V usage is TRBV4-3 and J usage is TRBJ2-7; D possibly matches TRBD1 or TRBD2 (6 bases each). The CDR3 has 15 amino acids. The ends were cut back, 0 bases at V and 5 bases at J, with 14 bases in the middle. Germline loops: CDR1 LGHNA, CDR2 YSLEER. The CDR3, as DNA: TGCGCCAGCAGCCAAGATCACCGGGGGCGGGACGAGCAGTACTTC. This sequence encodes CASSQDHRGRDEQYF.